These 14 T cell receptor beta chains originate from one sample sequenced in a study of T cells in Graves' hyperthyroidism and ophthalmopathy. TCR beta CDR3 regions were amplified from RNA. During a first-round RT-PCR of the TCR CDR3, the HTBI primer set was used. TCRdb re-called the multiplex PCR reads with MiXCR, one entry per CDR3 protein. The sample lists 250,000 to 300,000 distinct CDR3 sequences, about 15% occurring once. Sequencing was done on a sample of blood. The receptors shown here come from a woman in her forties with Graves' hyperthyroidism that later progressed to Graves' ophthalmopathy.

This clonotype was detected a few times. The chain recombines TRBV7-2 with TRBJ2-2; D may be TRBD1 or TRBD2 (5 bases each). Trimming left V 3 bases short and J 3 bases short, with 11 bases between. Germline CDR1 reads SGHTA; CDR2 reads FQGNSA. The CDR3 totals 15 residues. The CDR3 here is CASSFKGRDTGELFF. CDR3 nucleotide sequence: TGTGCCAGCAGCTTCAAGGGACGGGACACCGGGGAGCTGTTTTTT. The complete variable domain, with remaining parts taken from reference TRBV7-2 and TRBJ2-2, reads GAGVSQSPSNKVTEKGKDVELRCDPISGHTALYWYRQSLGQGLEFLIYFQGNSAPDKSGLPSDRFSAERTGGSVSTLTIQRTQQEDSAVYLCASSFKGRDTGELFFGEGSRLTVL.

This clonotype was counted many times. The V call is TRBV24-1, the J call TRBJ2-1; the match to TRBD1 covers 11 bases. The CDR3 length is 16 residues. V shed 4 bases, J shed 8 bases, and the junction held 9 bases outside the gene matches. Germline-derived CDR1 and CDR2 are KGHDR and SFDVKD. For the CDR3, the DNA is TGTGCCACCAGTGAGTTGGGACAGGGGGGATCGGATGAGCAGTTCTTC. It yields the protein CATSELGQGGSDEQFF.

This sequence joins TRBV6-1 and TRBJ2-3; tentative D call: TRBD1 (5 bases). This CDR3 has 15 amino acids. The V end lost 4 bases, the J end lost 2 bases, and 13 bases lay between the germline ends. Germline V gene data show CDR1 as MNHNS and CDR2 as SASEGT. CDR3 loop: CASSVQGGDTDTQYF. The CDR3 DNA follows: TGTGCCAGCAGTGTCCAGGGTGGTGACACAGATACGCAGTATTTT.

Details on this clonotype: A much larger clone lies one base from this, so it may be a read error. V and J are TRBV14 and TRBJ2-3; D remains ambiguous. The DNA end is a closer match to TRBJ1-5, so the J assignment may be wrong. CDR1 and CDR2 from the germline V gene are SGHDN and FVKESK. CDR3 size: 14 residues. CDR3 protein: CASSQVSELDTQHF. The CDR3 region has the DNA TGTGCCAGCAGCCAAGTTTCGGAATTAGATACGCAGCATTTT.

This clonotype appeared many times. The rearrangement uses TRBV30 and TRBJ1-4, with D unresolved. The germline CDR1 and CDR2 sequences are GTSNPN and SVGIG (reference sequence). The CDR3 contains 13 residues. The V end lost 4 bases, the J end lost 1 base, and 7 bases lay between the germline ends. CDR3 region: CAWNLQTNEKLFF. In DNA form, the CDR3 reads TGTGCCTGGAACCTTCAAACTAATGAAAAACTGTTTTTT.

This clonotype has a count of ten or more. The chain carries TRBV18 and TRBJ1-1; D gene unclear. This CDR3 contains 14 residues. V lost 7 bases and J 4 bases, leaving 16 bases between the germline ends. Germline CDR1 KGHSH, CDR2 LQKENI. Here the CDR3 DNA reads TGTGCCAGCTGGGTGGCGAGGGCGGTCACTGAAGCTTTCTTT. This encodes CASWVARAVTEAFF. Full variable domain (remainder filled in from reference TRBV18 and TRBJ1-1): NAGVMQNPRHLVRRRGQEARLRCSPMKGHSHVYWYRQLPEEGLKFMVYLQKENIIDESGMPKERFSAEFPKEGPSILRIQQVVRGDSAAYFCASWVARAVTEAFFGQGTRLTVV.

The J gene is TRBJ1-1, the V gene TRBV19; 8 nucleotides agree with TRBD1. CDR1 LNHDA and CDR2 SQIVND come from the germline V gene (reference sequence). This CDR3 contains 13 residues. The V segment lost 8 bases and the J segment 5 bases; nucleotides outside the gene matches: 7. The CDR3 protein is CASAPRGHTEAFF. Written as DNA, the CDR3 is TGTGCCAGTGCTCCCAGGGGGCATACTGAAGCTTTCTTT. The complete variable domain, with remaining parts taken from reference TRBV19 and TRBJ1-1, reads DGGITQSPKYLFRKEGQNVTLSCEQNLNHDAMYWYRQDPGQGLRLIYYSQIVNDFQKGDIAEGYSVSREKKESFPLTVTSAQKNPTAFYLCASAPRGHTEAFFGQGTRLTVV.

This clonotype has at least ten counts. This chain links TRBV7-9 with TRBJ2-7, with D perhaps matching TRBD1 or TRBD2 (5 bases each). Germline V CDR1 and CDR2: SEHNR, FQNEAQ (reference sequence). V lost 5 bases, J lost 6 bases, and 17 bases lay in between. The CDR3 is 14 amino acids. The CDR3 sequence is CASSPVVLGTEQYF. The CDR3 region has the DNA TGTGCCAGCAGCCCGGTCGTCCTAGGGACCGAGCAGTACTTC.

This clonotype was observed many times. The genes are TRBV28 and TRBJ1-5; D remains unclear. The ends were cut back, 3 bases at V and 4 bases at J, with 13 bases in the middle. Germline loops: CDR1 MDHEN, CDR2 SYDVKM. This CDR3 comprises 15 residues. CDR3 nucleotides: TGTGCCAGCAGTTTGTATAGCGCAGATAATCAGCCCCAGCATTTT. It encodes CASSLYSADNQPQHF.

There are many counts of this clonotype. The rearrangement joins TRBV6-2 or TRBV6-3 to TRBJ2-1, with D possibly matching TRBD2 (6 bases). Germline CDR1 is MNHEY and CDR2 is SVGEGT. V lost 3 bases, J lost 7 bases, and 19 bases lay in between. The CDR3 sequence is 16 residues long. CDR3 sequence: CASSYGKGGRVNEQFF. The DNA of the CDR3 is TGTGCCAGCAGTTATGGGAAGGGAGGTCGAGTAAATGAGCAGTTCTTC.

A note on this clonotype: A much more abundant neighbour one base away suggests this may be a read error. The chain uses TRBV11-2 and TRBJ2-7; D is possibly TRBD1 (6 bases). This CDR3 is 15 amino acids long. The V gene's germline CDR1 is SGHAT and CDR2 FQNNGV. The CDR3 reads CASSFGGWATYEQCF. The CDR3 region has the DNA TGTGCCAGCAGCTTTGGGGGCTGGGCGACCTACGAGCAGTGCTTC. Filled out from reference TRBV11-2 and TRBJ2-7, the complete variable domain reads EAGVAQSPRYKIIEKRQSVAFWCNPISGHATLYWYQQILGQGPKLLIQFQNNGVVDDSQLPKDRFSAERLKGVDSTLKIQPAKLEDSAVYLCASSFGGWATYEQCFGPGTRLTVT.

In this sample, this clonotype turned up many times. The rearrangement joins TRBV6-1 to TRBJ2-3; the D gene is possibly TRBD2 (6 bases). In germline, CDR1 is MNHNS, CDR2 SASEGT. The CDR3 extends over 17 amino acids. Trimming pared 5 bases from V and 2 bases from J, leaving 20 bases between. CDR3: CASSSQRVPSDTDTQYF. The DNA for the CDR3 is TGTGCCAGCAGTTCCCAGCGGGTCCCCTCTGACACAGATACGCAGTATTTT.

This clonotype was seen at least ten times. The V call is TRBV9, the J call TRBJ2-6; D ambiguous. Germline CDR1 is SGDLS and CDR2 is YYNGEE. The CDR3 consists of 13 residues. V lost 4 bases to trimming and J lost 2 bases, with 4 bases between them. The CDR3 DNA reads as TGTGCCAGCAGCTTACCTGGGGCCAACGTCCTGACTTTC. It translates to CASSLPGANVLTF.

The chain couples TRBV11-2 to TRBJ2-3, with D possibly being TRBD1 (6 bases). This CDR3 spans 13 amino acids. Looked up from germline, CDR1 is SGHAT and CDR2 is FQNNGV. The ends were cut back, 6 bases at V and 1 base at J, with 8 bases in the middle. CDR3 region: CASRKGGTDTQYF. As DNA, the CDR3 is TGTGCCAGCAGAAAGGGGGGCACAGATACGCAGTATTTT. The whole variable domain, remainder taken from reference TRBV11-2 and TRBJ2-3, is EAGVAQSPRYKIIEKRQSVAFWCNPISGHATLYWYQQILGQGPKLLIQFQNNGVVDDSQLPKDRFSAERLKGVDSTLKIQPAKLEDSAVYLCASRKGGTDTQYFGPGTRLTVL.